Each of the 9 T cell receptor beta chains below was sequenced from the same sample in a study of OX40 agonist ivuxolimab in advanced cancers. The protocol used for the library was the immunoSEQ multiplex PCR assay. What TCRdb holds here is the immuneACCESS table cut down to in-frame rearrangements. Part of the clones is not present; checked against another copy, under half of the missing clones reflect an unresolved V gene, and the others are unexplained. The sample records about 140,000 clones, roughly 91% of which are singletons. The biggest ten clones account for more than 0.9% of the sample. The material sequenced was CD4+ or CD8+ T cells sorted from blood, taken in a trial of the OX40 agonist ivuxolimab. These receptor sequences come from an adult with an advanced solid tumor such as melanoma, head and neck, liver or kidney cancer.

The V call is TRBV7-9, the J call TRBJ2-7, with D maybe TRBD1 (5 bases). The CDR3 totals 14 residues. CDR1 and CDR2 (germline): SEHNR, FQNEAQ (reference sequence). V shed 3 bases and J shed 1 base, with 10 bases lying between them. This CDR3 reads CASSFYDSSYEQYF. The CDR3 DNA sequence: TGTGCCAGCAGCTTCTACGACAGTTCCTACGAGCAGTACTTC.

The table lists this clone with a few counts. The chain recombines TRBV7-8 with TRBJ1-5, with unresolved D. The CDR3 covers 15 residues. The germline gives CDR1 SGHVS, CDR2 FQNEAQ. Trimming stripped 1 base from V and 3 bases from J, with 10 bases between. The CDR3 DNA reads TGTGCCAGCAGCTTAGAGGCGGGGTTCAATCAGCCCCAGCATTTT. Protein: CASSLEAGFNQPQHF. Full variable domain (outside the CDR3, taken from reference TRBV7-8 and TRBJ1-5): GAGVSQSPRYKVAKRGQDVALRCDPISGHVSLFWYQQALGQGPEFLTYFQNEAQLDKSGLPSDRFFAERPEGSVSTLKIQRTQQEDSAVYLCASSLEAGFNQPQHFGDGTRLSIL.

This clone showed up just once. The gene calls are TRBV5-1 and TRBJ2-3; no clear D. V lost 6 bases to trimming and J lost 4 bases, with 18 bases between them. The length of the CDR3 is 15 residues. Per the germline V gene, CDR1 is SGHRS and CDR2 is YFSETQ. CDR3 sequence reads: CASTQPSLTADTQYF. CDR3 DNA: TGCGCCAGCACCCAGCCCTCTCTCACGGCAGATACGCAGTATTTT.

This clone occurred once. V usage is TRBV10-3 and J usage is TRBJ1-1; a possible D gene is TRBD1 (5 bases). CDR1 ENHRY and CDR2 SYGVKD come from the germline V gene. Trimming stripped 3 bases from V and 5 bases from J, with 13 bases between. CDR3 size: 14 residues. CDR3 sequence reads: CAISEGARGTEAFF. CDR3 in DNA: TGTGCCATCAGTGAAGGGGCGCGGGGTACTGAAGCTTTCTTT.

The rearrangement links TRBV10-2 to TRBJ1-1; D is uncertain. This CDR3 spans 13 amino acids. The germline gives CDR1 WSHSY, CDR2 SAAADI. V lost 7 bases to trimming and J lost 3 bases, with 12 bases between them. The CDR3, as DNA: TGCGCCAGCATACGGGAACCGGACACTGAAGCTTTCTTT. Encoded protein: CASIREPDTEAFF.

The V call is TRBV5-6, the J call TRBJ1-5; D uncertain. CDR3 size: 15 residues. The V and J ends lost 1 base and 2 bases respectively, with 10 bases between them. CDR1 is SGHDT, CDR2 YYEEEE, per germline. The CDR3 sequence: CASSLRGYGNQPQHF. The CDR3 DNA sequence: TGTGCCAGCAGCTTGCGGGGATATGGCAATCAGCCCCAGCATTTT.

The rearrangement links TRBV15 to TRBJ2-1, with D tentatively TRBD2 (6 bases). V was pared by 2 bases and J by 2 bases, with 16 bases between. CDR3 length: 17 residues. Germline CDR1 is LNHNV and CDR2 is YYDKDF (reference sequence). The CDR3 protein is CATSRSMGGKAYNEQFF. As DNA, the CDR3 is TGTGCCACCAGCAGATCCATGGGAGGTAAGGCCTACAATGAGCAGTTCTTC.

The sample holds a few counts of this clone. The V gene is TRBV7-2, the J gene TRBJ1-5; D remains unclear. The germline CDR1 and CDR2 sequences are SGHTA and FQGNSA. The CDR3 is 15 amino acids. V was clipped by 2 bases and J by 0 bases, with 8 bases between them. The CDR3 protein is CASSLSWNSNQPQHF. CDR3 nucleotides: TGTGCCAGCAGCTTAAGTTGGAATAGCAATCAGCCCCAGCATTTT. The whole variable domain, filled in from reference TRBV7-2 and TRBJ1-5, reads GAGVSQSPSNKVTEKGKDVELRCDPISGHTALYWYRQSLGQGLEFLIYFQGNSAPDKSGLPSDRFSAERTGGSVSTLTIQRTQQEDSAVYLCASSLSWNSNQPQHFGDGTRLSIL.

The chain recombines TRBV2 with TRBJ1-6; TRBD1 might be the D (5 bases). This CDR3 region has 13 residues. V was pared by 8 bases and J by 9 bases, with 14 bases between. The germline V gene has CDR1 SNHLY and CDR2 FYNNEI. CDR3 coding DNA: TGTGCCAGCCTTGGGGACCAGGCTTCACCCCTCCACTTT. Its translation: CASLGDQASPLHF.